These 17 T cell receptor beta chains came from one sample sequenced in a study of cytomegalovirus exposure and HLA in healthy donors. TCRdb's copy holds only in-frame clones and misses some; the assay was immunoSEQ multiplex PCR. In the table there are around 150,000 clones, roughly 89% of which are singletons. Sequencing was performed on PBMCs. All receptors come from a woman under 30 in good health and CMV-seropositive.

The chain links TRBV11-2 to TRBJ2-1; 9 positions agree with TRBD2. CDR1 is SGHAT and CDR2 is FQNNGV in the germline V gene. V dropped 1 base and J dropped 12; count of bases not matched to a gene: 7. CDR3 size: 14 residues. DNA of the CDR3: TGTGCCAGCAGCTTAGTTGTTAGCGGGGGTGTGCAGTTCTTC. Protein: CASSLVVSGGVQFF.

The V and J genes are TRBV11-2 and TRBJ2-7; no definite D call. The V and J ends lost 3 bases and 0 bases respectively, with 9 bases between them. The CDR3 covers 14 residues. The germline V gene encodes CDR1 SGHAT and CDR2 FQNNGV. The CDR3, as DNA: TGTGCCAGCAGCTTTGATCCAGTCTCCTACGAGCAGTACTTC. Translated: CASSFDPVSYEQYF. The full variable domain, its missing parts supplied by reference TRBV11-2 and TRBJ2-7, is EAGVAQSPRYKIIEKRQSVAFWCNPISGHATLYWYQQILGQGPKLLIQFQNNGVVDDSQLPKDRFSAERLKGVDSTLKIQPAKLEDSAVYLCASSFDPVSYEQYFGPGTRLTVT.

The J gene is TRBJ2-5, the V gene TRBV4-3, with TRBD2 matching 9 bases. V dropped 3 bases and J dropped 5; count of bases not matched to a gene: 10. The CDR3 contains 16 residues. Germline V gene lookup returns CDR1 LGHNA and CDR2 YSLEER. This CDR3 is CASSQAFSGSQETQYF. The CDR3 bases are TGCGCCAGCAGCCAGGCCTTTAGCGGGAGTCAGGAGACCCAGTACTTC.

V is TRBV10-3 and J is TRBJ1-2, with 7 nucleotides matching TRBD1. CDR1 ENHRY and CDR2 SYGVKD come from the germline V gene. The CDR3 is made up of 13 amino acids. V trimming: 2 bases; J trimming: 3 bases; junction bases outside the gene matches: 0. CDR3 in amino acids: CAISEDRDYGYTF. Written as DNA, the CDR3 is TGTGCCATCAGTGAGGACAGGGACTATGGCTACACCTTC.

The sample holds one count of this clone. V gene TRBV20-1 combines with J gene TRBJ1-1; D is possibly TRBD1 (5 bases). Germline CDR1 reads DFQATT; CDR2 reads SNEGSKA (reference sequence). The germline V and J ends were trimmed by 4 bases and 6 bases, with 9 bases remaining between them. This CDR3 is built from 11 residues. The DNA for the CDR3 is TGCAGTGCTATGGGCAGGGCTGAAGCTTTCTTT. It yields the protein CSAMGRAEAFF.

The rearrangement joins TRBV7-9 to TRBJ1-2; D unclear. The CDR3 runs to 17 residues. CDR1 and CDR2 (germline): SEHNR, FQNEAQ (reference sequence). Trimming removed 1 base from V and 2 bases from J, with 17 bases in between. For the CDR3, the DNA is TGTGCCAGCAGCTTAGGGACTGGAGGGTATGGGAACTATGGCTACACCTTC. It codes for CASSLGTGGYGNYGYTF.

The V and J genes are TRBV28 and TRBJ2-7; 10 positions match TRBD2. Germline values: CDR1 MDHEN, CDR2 SYDVKM. This CDR3 is built from 16 residues. J was trimmed by 4 bases and V by 2 bases; bases with no gene match: 8. The CDR3: CASSLRRTSGHYEQYF. The CDR3 DNA is TGTGCCAGCAGTTTACGACGGACTAGCGGCCATTACGAGCAGTACTTC.

This clone is a singleton in its sample. V and J are TRBV5-1 and TRBJ2-2; 9 bases line up with TRBD1. Looked up from germline, CDR1 is SGHRS and CDR2 is YFSETQ. V trimming: 3 bases; J trimming: 7 bases; junction bases outside the gene matches: 7. The CDR3 is made up of 15 amino acids. The CDR3 protein is CASSSTDRGDGELFF. The CDR3, as DNA: TGCGCCAGCAGCTCCACCGACAGGGGGGACGGGGAGCTGTTTTTT.

The rearrangement links TRBV30 to TRBJ2-3; 13 nucleotides agree with TRBD2. The CDR3 contains 16 residues. Germline CDR1 and CDR2: GTSNPN and SVGIG (reference sequence). The V gene end was trimmed by 4 bases and the J gene end by 3 bases; junction bases not matched to a gene: 7. The CDR3 sequence is CAWTLGLAGVTDTQYF. CDR3 nucleotide sequence: TGTGCCTGGACCCTCGGACTAGCGGGGGTAACAGATACGCAGTATTTT.

The V call is TRBV7-2, the J call TRBJ2-1; D ambiguous. This CDR3 has 14 amino acids. Germline V gene data show CDR1 as SGHTA and CDR2 as FQGNSA. Between the trimmed V and J ends, which lost 1 base and 5 bases, there was a span of 9 bases. The CDR3 coding sequence is TGTGCCAGCAGCTTAGGATCAGATCACAATGAGCAGTTCTTC. It yields the protein CASSLGSDHNEQFF.

The rearrangement joins TRBV4-1 to TRBJ2-2, with D possibly matching TRBD2 (6 bases). The ends were cut back, 2 bases at V and 0 bases at J, with 13 bases in the middle. The CDR3 sequence is 17 residues long. Germline V gives CDR1 MGHRA, CDR2 YSYEKL. The CDR3 nucleotides are TGCGCCAGCAGCCAATCTGAGGGACTGGCGAACACCGGGGAGCTGTTTTTT. Amino acids: CASSQSEGLANTGELFF.

V usage is TRBV5-6 and J usage is TRBJ2-7; D unclear. This CDR3 comprises 12 residues. Per the germline V gene, CDR1 is SGHDT and CDR2 is YYEEEE. Between the trimmed V and J ends, which lost 2 bases and 6 bases, there was a span of 9 bases. In nucleotides, the CDR3 is TGTGCCAGCAGCTTAGCACTTGGCGAGCAGTACTTC. Encoded protein: CASSLALGEQYF.

Here the CDR3 reads CATRSSGGAETQYF. CDR3 sequence (DNA): TGTGCCACCAGGTCCAGCGGGGGAGCGGAGACCCAGTACTTC. The chain has TRBV15 and TRBJ2-5; TRBD2 matches at 8 bases. The V segment lost 6 bases and the J segment 5 bases; nucleotides outside the gene matches: 8. CDR1 is LNHNV and CDR2 is YYDKDF in the germline V gene (reference sequence). The CDR3 loop spans 14 amino acids.

Only one count was recorded for this clone. V usage is TRBV2 and J usage is TRBJ2-3; 9 bases align to TRBD2. Germline CDR1 and CDR2: SNHLY and FYNNEI. This CDR3 contains 14 residues. Losses at the gene ends were 8 bases for V and 3 bases for J; bases not matched to a gene: 6. The CDR3 nucleotides are TGTGCCAGCTCCTCTAGCGGGAATACAGATACGCAGTATTTT. Amino acid sequence: CASSSSGNTDTQYF.

The V gene is TRBV9, the J gene TRBJ2-5, with 9 bases lining up with TRBD1. From germline, CDR1 is SGDLS and CDR2 YYNGEE. The trim removed 2 bases at V and 2 bases at J, leaving 1 base unmatched. This CDR3 comprises 14 residues. The CDR3 nucleotides read TGTGCCAGCAGCGTCGACAGGGGGCAAGAGACCCAGTACTTC. Protein sequence: CASSVDRGQETQYF.

The V call is TRBV6-1, the J call TRBJ1-1; possible D gene TRBD1, 5 bases. The germline CDR1 and CDR2 sequences are MNHNS and SASEGT. V was shortened by 5 bases and J by 11 bases, with 15 bases between the two germline ends. The CDR3 covers 12 residues. The CDR3 region is CASSQEGARAFF. The CDR3 DNA is TGTGCCAGCAGTCAGGAAGGGGCGAGGGCTTTCTTT.

V gene TRBV6-6 combines with J gene TRBJ1-1; D unclear. CDR3 length: 15 amino acids. The V end lost 2 bases, the J end lost 3 bases, and 13 bases lay between the germline ends. Germline assignment: CDR1 MNHNY and CDR2 SVGAGI (reference sequence). CDR3 amino acids: CASSYSTVLYTEAFF. CDR3 sequence (DNA): TGTGCCAGCAGTTACAGTACGGTTCTGTACACTGAAGCTTTCTTT.